Listed below are T cell receptor beta chains from one sample, sequenced in a study of T cell responses to AZD1222 COVID-19 vaccine. Libraries were prepared by immunoSEQ multiplex PCR; TCRdb keeps only in-frame clonotypes and omits some of them. The sample yields about 99,000 clones, roughly 92% seen once. The sequenced sample was peripheral blood, obtained on day 0 of AZD1222 vaccination. The source is an adult in good health. Both conserved end residues are part of each CDR3. Fields, in order: V gene, clone size, J gene, D gene, CDR3 protein, CDR3 DNA. D genes are given only for firm matches. Size tells how often a clone was seen (once, few, many) or the class of an expanded clone, and some rows leave it out.

v_gene: TRBV6-6; abundance: .; j_gene: TRBJ2-7; d_gene: .; CDR3aa: CASSSSGTPYEQYF; CDR3nt: TGTGCCAGCAGTTCCTCCGGGACACCCTACGAGCAGTACTTC
v_gene: TRBV28; abundance: .; j_gene: TRBJ2-7; d_gene: .; CDR3aa: CASSPVDTYEQYF; CDR3nt: TGTGCCAGCAGTCCCGTGGACACCTACGAGCAGTACTTC
v_gene: TRBV7-7; abundance: .; j_gene: TRBJ2-5; d_gene: .; CDR3aa: CASSSGETRQETQYF; CDR3nt: TGTGCTAGCAGCTCAGGGGAAACACGACAAGAGACCCAGTACTTC
v_gene: TRBV28; abundance: .; j_gene: TRBJ1-2; d_gene: .; CDR3aa: CASSLLGALIGYTF; CDR3nt: TGTGCCAGCAGTTTACTGGGGGCTTTGATCGGCTACACCTTC
v_gene: TRBV15; abundance: .; j_gene: TRBJ1-5; d_gene: .; CDR3aa: CATSRDGSNQPQHF; CDR3nt: TGTGCCACCAGCAGAGATGGGAGCAATCAGCCCCAGCATTTT
v_gene: TRBV27; abundance: .; j_gene: TRBJ1-4; d_gene: .; CDR3aa: CASSRSRPTNEKLFF; CDR3nt: TGTGCCAGCAGTAGATCCCGGCCAACTAATGAAAAACTGTTTTTT
v_gene: TRBV10-3; abundance: .; j_gene: TRBJ2-3; d_gene: .; CDR3aa: CAISDGVTDTQYF; CDR3nt: TGTGCCATCAGTGATGGGGTTACAGATACGCAGTATTTT
v_gene: TRBV21-1; abundance: .; j_gene: TRBJ2-1; d_gene: .; CDR3aa: CASSNPLWGEDYNEQFF; CDR3nt: TGTGCCAGCAGCAACCCCCTGTGGGGAGAGGACTACAATGAGCAGTTCTTC
v_gene: TRBV11-3; abundance: .; j_gene: TRBJ2-2; d_gene: .; CDR3aa: CASSRRTGELFF; CDR3nt: TGTGCCAGCAGCCGTAGAACCGGGGAGCTGTTTTTT
v_gene: TRBV13; abundance: .; j_gene: TRBJ2-7; d_gene: TRBD2; CDR3aa: CASSFSTGTSGYEQYF; CDR3nt: TGTGCCAGCAGCTTTTCGACCGGGACTAGCGGCTACGAGCAGTACTTC
v_gene: TRBV15; abundance: .; j_gene: TRBJ1-2; d_gene: TRBD1; CDR3aa: CATGQNRGRDGYTF; CDR3nt: TGTGCCACGGGCCAGAACAGGGGGCGGGATGGCTACACCTTC
v_gene: TRBV4-1; abundance: .; j_gene: TRBJ2-7; d_gene: TRBD1; CDR3aa: CASSQNPGQATYEQYF; CDR3nt: TGCGCCAGCAGCCAAAACCCGGGACAGGCGACCTACGAGCAGTACTTC
v_gene: TRBV15; abundance: .; j_gene: TRBJ2-2; d_gene: .; CDR3aa: CATRGSGELFF; CDR3nt: TGTGCCACCCGGGGGTCCGGGGAGCTGTTTTTT
v_gene: TRBV7-2; abundance: .; j_gene: TRBJ1-1; d_gene: .; CDR3aa: CASSFGGGNTEAFF; CDR3nt: TGTGCCAGCAGCTTCGGGGGGGGGAACACTGAAGCTTTCTTT
v_gene: TRBV4-3; abundance: few; j_gene: TRBJ1-3; d_gene: .; CDR3aa: CASSQAHSVPGNTIYF; CDR3nt: TGCGCCAGCAGCCAAGCGCATTCGGTTCCTGGAAACACCATATATTTT
v_gene: TRBV28; abundance: .; j_gene: TRBJ1-1; d_gene: .; CDR3aa: CASKVGGLGTEAFF; CDR3nt: TGTGCCAGCAAAGTAGGAGGGCTCGGCACTGAAGCTTTCTTT
v_gene: TRBV6-5; abundance: .; j_gene: TRBJ2-7; d_gene: .; CDR3aa: CASSYSQEYEQYF; CDR3nt: TGTGCCAGCAGTTACTCACAGGAGTACGAGCAGTACTTC
v_gene: TRBV5-1; abundance: .; j_gene: TRBJ2-7; d_gene: .; CDR3aa: CASSLGAGKSYEQYF; CDR3nt: TGCGCCAGCAGCTTGGGGGCAGGGAAGTCCTACGAGCAGTACTTC